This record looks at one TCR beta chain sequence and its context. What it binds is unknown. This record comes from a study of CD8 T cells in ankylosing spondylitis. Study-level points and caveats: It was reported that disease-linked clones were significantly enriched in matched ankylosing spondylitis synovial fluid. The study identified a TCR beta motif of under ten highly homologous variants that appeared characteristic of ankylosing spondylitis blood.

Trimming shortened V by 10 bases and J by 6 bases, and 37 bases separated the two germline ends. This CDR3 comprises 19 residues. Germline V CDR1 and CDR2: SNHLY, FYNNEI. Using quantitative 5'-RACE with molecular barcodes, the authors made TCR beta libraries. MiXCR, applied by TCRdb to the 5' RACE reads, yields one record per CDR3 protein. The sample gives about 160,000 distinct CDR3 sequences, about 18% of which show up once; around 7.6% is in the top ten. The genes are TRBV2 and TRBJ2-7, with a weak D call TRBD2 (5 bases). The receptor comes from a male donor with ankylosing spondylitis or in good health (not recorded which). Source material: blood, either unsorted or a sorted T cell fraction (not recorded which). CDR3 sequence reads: CAICLVVAIRPTRPSEQYF. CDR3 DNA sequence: TGTGCCATCTGTTTAGTAGTAGCGATTAGGCCGACACGACCTTCCGAGCAGTACTTC.